This T cell receptor (beta chain) is drawn from a study of human T cells and chemical hapten exposure. Study-level results: Among expanded TCRs, significantly more large CDR3 similarity clusters formed than among controls.

This clonotype was seen at least ten times. Its antigen is undetermined. The germline gives CDR1 SQVTM, CDR2 ANQGSEA. V lost 5 bases and J lost 2; bases outside the gene matches: 2. This CDR3 spans 12 amino acids. TCRdb recomputed calls from the RACE reads with MiXCR, one row per CDR3 protein. The sample includes 89,000 or so distinct CDR3 sequences, less than 8.5% of them seen just once. The sample's time point: patch test 2, 6 weeks after DPC sensitization. Treatment described: therapeutic diphenylcyclopropenone sensitization with weekly scalp DPC. The sample was whole blood, taken in connection with sensitization to the hapten diphenylcyclopropenone (DPC). The chain employs TRBV29-1 and TRBJ1-2, with 7 bases matching TRBD1. This receptor was identified in a woman aged 25 to 39 with alopecia areata. Some clones in this sample may be carry-over from other donors' samples. The CDR3 DNA follows: TGCAGCGTTCCACAGGGGAACTATGGCTACACCTTC. Translation: CSVPQGNYGYTF.